What follows describes a single TCR beta chain. The antigen is not known. The sample originates from a study of blood T cell dynamics during melanoma immunotherapy. Across the whole study: Metastatic melanoma patients received first-line pembrolizumab or nivolumab plus ipilimumab.

The time point: week 3, after first cycle of checkpoint inhibitor. Study-level results: It remained unknown if the driving T cell clones were melanoma-specific.

Every bulk PBMC sample received the same 350 ng of DNA. The protocol was immunoSEQ multiplex PCR, while the TCRdb copy is restricted to in-frame clones and leaves out a portion. The sample consists of under 3,000 clones, around 88% of them appearing once. V shed 5 bases and J 7 bases; nucleotides not matched to a gene: 7. Germline CDR1 MDHEN, CDR2 SYDVKM. The CDR3 totals 14 residues. The specimen was blood, collected from a patient treated with checkpoint blockade. The receptor was derived from a human donor with melanoma. V gene TRBV28 combines with J gene TRBJ1-2; 10 nucleotides line up with TRBD1. CDR3 region: CASSVTGGQAGYTF. CDR3 DNA: TGTGCCAGCAGTGTGACAGGGGGCCAGGCTGGCTACACCTTC.